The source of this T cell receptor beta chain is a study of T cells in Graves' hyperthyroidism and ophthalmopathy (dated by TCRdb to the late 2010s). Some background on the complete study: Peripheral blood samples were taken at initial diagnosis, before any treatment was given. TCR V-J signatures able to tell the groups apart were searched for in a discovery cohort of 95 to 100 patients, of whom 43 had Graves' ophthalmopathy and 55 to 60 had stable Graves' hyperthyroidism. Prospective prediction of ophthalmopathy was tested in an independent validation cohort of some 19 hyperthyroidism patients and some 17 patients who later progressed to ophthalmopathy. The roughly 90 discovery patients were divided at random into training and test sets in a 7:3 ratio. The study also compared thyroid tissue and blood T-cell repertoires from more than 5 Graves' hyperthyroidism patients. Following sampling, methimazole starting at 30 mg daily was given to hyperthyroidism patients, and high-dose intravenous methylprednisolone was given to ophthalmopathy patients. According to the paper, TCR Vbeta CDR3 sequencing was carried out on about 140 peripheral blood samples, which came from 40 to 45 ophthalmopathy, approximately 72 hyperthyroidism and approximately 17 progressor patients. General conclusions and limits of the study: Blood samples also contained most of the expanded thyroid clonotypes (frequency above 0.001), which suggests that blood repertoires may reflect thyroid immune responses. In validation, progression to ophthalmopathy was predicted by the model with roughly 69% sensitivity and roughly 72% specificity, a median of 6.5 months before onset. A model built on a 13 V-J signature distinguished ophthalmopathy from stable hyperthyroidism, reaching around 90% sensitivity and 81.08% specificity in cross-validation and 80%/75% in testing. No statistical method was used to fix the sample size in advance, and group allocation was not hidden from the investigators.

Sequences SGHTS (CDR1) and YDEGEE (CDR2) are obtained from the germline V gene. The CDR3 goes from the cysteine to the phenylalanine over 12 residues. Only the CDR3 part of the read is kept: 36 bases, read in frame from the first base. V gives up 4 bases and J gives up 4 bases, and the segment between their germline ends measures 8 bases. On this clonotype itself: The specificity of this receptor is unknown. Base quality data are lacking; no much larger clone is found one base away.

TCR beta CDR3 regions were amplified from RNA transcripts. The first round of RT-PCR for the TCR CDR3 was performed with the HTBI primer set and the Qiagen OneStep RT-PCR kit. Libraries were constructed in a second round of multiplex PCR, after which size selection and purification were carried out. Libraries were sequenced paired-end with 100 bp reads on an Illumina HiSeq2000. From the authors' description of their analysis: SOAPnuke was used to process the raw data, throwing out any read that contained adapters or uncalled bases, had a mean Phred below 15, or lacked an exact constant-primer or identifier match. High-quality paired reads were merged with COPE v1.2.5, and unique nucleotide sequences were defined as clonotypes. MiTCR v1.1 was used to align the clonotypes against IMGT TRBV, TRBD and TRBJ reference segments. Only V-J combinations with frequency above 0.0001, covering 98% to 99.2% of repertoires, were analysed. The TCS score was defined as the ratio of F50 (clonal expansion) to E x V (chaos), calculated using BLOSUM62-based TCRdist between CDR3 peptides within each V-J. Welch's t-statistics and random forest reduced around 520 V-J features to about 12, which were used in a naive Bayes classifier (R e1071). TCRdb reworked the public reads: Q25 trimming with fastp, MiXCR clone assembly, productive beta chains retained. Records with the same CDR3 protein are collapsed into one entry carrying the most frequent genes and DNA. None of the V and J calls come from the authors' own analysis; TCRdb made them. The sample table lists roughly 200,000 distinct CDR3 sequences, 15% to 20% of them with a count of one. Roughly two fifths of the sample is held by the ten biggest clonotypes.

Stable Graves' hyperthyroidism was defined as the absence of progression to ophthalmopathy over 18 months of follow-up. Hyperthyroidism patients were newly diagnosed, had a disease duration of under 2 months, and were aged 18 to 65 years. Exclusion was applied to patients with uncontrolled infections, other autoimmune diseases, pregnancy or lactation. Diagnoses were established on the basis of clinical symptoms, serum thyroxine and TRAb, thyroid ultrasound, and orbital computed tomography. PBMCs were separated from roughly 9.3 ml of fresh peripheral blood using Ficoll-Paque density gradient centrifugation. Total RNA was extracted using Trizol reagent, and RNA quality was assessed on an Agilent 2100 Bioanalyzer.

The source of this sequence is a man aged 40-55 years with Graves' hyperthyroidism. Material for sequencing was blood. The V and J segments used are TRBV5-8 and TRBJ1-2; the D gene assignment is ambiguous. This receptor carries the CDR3 CASSPDVYGYTF. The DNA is TGTGCCAGCAGCCCGGACGTCTATGGCTACACCTTC.